The 21 T cell receptor beta chains presented below share a single source sample, sequenced in a study of memory CD4+ T cells and cytomegalovirus serostatus. The sort gate was single viable CD3+CD4+CD8-CD45RO+ cells for memory CD4+ T cells. The table came from immunoSEQ multiplex PCR; TCRdb's copy has only in-frame clones and leaves some out. There are roughly 84,000 clones in the sample; roughly 80% occur only once, and around 0.78% lies in the top ten. The specimen sequenced was memory CD4+ T cells from blood. Every receptor here comes from an adult in good health and CMV-seronegative.

The rearrangement uses TRBV5-1 and TRBJ1-2; TRBD1 aligns across 7 bases. The germline CDR1 and CDR2 sequences are SGHRS and YFSETQ. CDR3 length equals 15 residues. Trimming removed 2 bases from V and 4 bases from J; junction bases left unmatched: 8. The CDR3 spells CASSLIPGQFYGYTF. The DNA for the CDR3 is TGCGCCAGCAGCTTAATACCGGGACAGTTCTATGGCTACACCTTC.

The CDR3 DNA sequence: TGTGCCAGCAGCTCCAGGGGATCACCATGGACCCAGTACTTC. Translation: CASSSRGSPWTQYF. The gene calls are TRBV11-2 and TRBJ2-5, with a possible D match to TRBD1 (6 bases). The CDR3 is 14 residues long. V was pared by 4 bases and J by 7 bases, with 16 bases between. Per the germline V gene, CDR1 is SGHAT and CDR2 is FQNNGV.

The V call is TRBV6-5, the J call TRBJ2-2; perhaps TRBD2 as D (6 bases). Germline V lookup: CDR1 MNHEY, CDR2 SVGAGI. V was cut by 1 base and J by 6 bases, with 15 bases left in between. CDR3 length: 16 amino acids. The CDR3 sequence: CASSYWGAGTAGELFF. The CDR3, as DNA: TGTGCCAGCAGTTACTGGGGCGCGGGGACGGCCGGGGAGCTGTTTTTT.

This clone was seen more than once but under ten times. The rearrangement links TRBV30 to TRBJ1-1; TRBD1 matches at 9 bases. Per germline, CDR1 GTSNPN and CDR2 SVGIG (reference sequence). This CDR3 is 12 amino acids long. V dropped 8 bases and J dropped 6; count of bases not matched to a gene: 7. The CDR3 bases are TGTGCCAACCCGGGACAGGGTGCTGAAGCTTTCTTT. It is translated as CANPGQGAEAFF.

The chain has TRBV6-6 and TRBJ1-2, with D perhaps TRBD1 (5 bases). CDR3 length equals 14 residues. Germline V gives CDR1 MNHNY, CDR2 SVGAGI (reference sequence). V was shortened by 0 bases and J by 3 bases, with 8 bases between the two germline ends. CDR3 DNA: TGTGCCAGCAGTTACTCGGGGGAGGACTATGGCTACACCTTC. Translated: CASSYSGEDYGYTF.

This clone was seen many times. V gene TRBV11-3 combines with J gene TRBJ1-2, with D tentatively TRBD1 (5 bases). V dropped 5 bases and J dropped 2 bases, with 18 bases sitting between them. The CDR3 runs to 16 residues. CDR1 is SGHNT, CDR2 YENEEA, per germline. The CDR3, as DNA: TGTGCCAGCAGCCCGGAGGGGCGGAGGGCAAACTATGGCTACACCTTC. Translating gives CASSPEGRRANYGYTF. Looking up the rest from reference TRBV11-3 and TRBJ1-2 gives the full variable domain: EAGVVQSPRYKIIEKKQPVAFWCNPISGHNTLYWYLQNLGQGPELLIRYENEEAVDDSQLPKDRFSAERLKGVDSTLKIQPAELGDSAVYLCASSPEGRRANYGYTFGSGTRLTVV.

The chain uses TRBV19 and TRBJ1-2; D is unresolved. Trimming stripped 3 bases from V and 2 bases from J, with 4 bases between. Germline CDR1 and CDR2: LNHDA and SQIVND (reference sequence). The CDR3 contains 12 residues. This CDR3 reads CASSIQNYGYTF. For the CDR3, the DNA is TGTGCCAGTAGTATCCAGAACTATGGCTACACCTTC. The full variable domain, in which reference TRBV19 and TRBJ1-2 provide the parts outside the CDR3, is DGGITQSPKYLFRKEGQNVTLSCEQNLNHDAMYWYRQDPGQGLRLIYYSQIVNDFQKGDIAEGYSVSREKKESFPLTVTSAQKNPTAFYLCASSIQNYGYTFGSGTRLTVV.

The CDR3: CASSPLLAGSTDTQYF. CDR3 coding DNA: TGTGCCAGCTCGCCATTACTAGCGGGGAGCACAGATACGCAGTATTTT. The chain is built from TRBV18 and TRBJ2-3; TRBD2 matches at 10 bases. This CDR3 region has 16 residues. Unmatched junction bases numbered 6, after V lost 6 bases and J lost 0 bases. The germline gives CDR1 KGHSH, CDR2 LQKENI.

The chain joins TRBV4-1 to TRBJ2-7, with D possibly TRBD1 on 6 matching bases. The germline V and J ends were trimmed by 0 bases and 5 bases, with 17 bases remaining between them. Germline loops: CDR1 MGHRA, CDR2 YSYEKL. The CDR3 contains 16 residues. CDR3 in amino acids: CASSQDRPGVSHEQYF. The CDR3 DNA reads as TGCGCCAGCAGCCAAGACCGCCCAGGGGTATCACACGAGCAGTACTTC.

V gene TRBV11-2 combines with J gene TRBJ1-6; unclear D gene. Germline assignment: CDR1 SGHAT and CDR2 FQNNGV. V was clipped by 2 bases and J by 11 bases, with 13 bases between them. The CDR3 loop spans 14 amino acids. The CDR3 sequence: CASSLMPEPPPLHF. The CDR3, as DNA: TGTGCCAGCAGCTTAATGCCCGAGCCCCCACCCCTCCACTTT.

This clone turned up a few times. This chain uses TRBV27 with TRBJ1-2; 7 nucleotides line up with TRBD1. The CDR3 runs 14 residues. Germline lookup yields CDR1 MNHEY and CDR2 SMNVEV (reference sequence). V shed 6 bases, J shed 4 bases, and the junction held 8 bases outside the gene matches. The CDR3 reads CASSPTGFSYGYTF. The CDR3 nucleotides are TGTGCCAGCAGCCCGACAGGGTTTAGCTATGGCTACACCTTC.

V gene TRBV7-2 combines with J gene TRBJ2-5; D gene unclear. Trimming removed 5 bases from V and 5 bases from J, with 18 bases in between. The CDR3 loop spans 15 amino acids. CDR1 is SGHTA and CDR2 is FQGNSA in the germline V gene. CDR3 in amino acids: CASSPQVVGSETQYF. Here the CDR3 DNA reads TGTGCCAGCAGCCCTCAGGTCGTAGGTTCGGAGACCCAGTACTTC.

The chain is built from TRBV30 and TRBJ1-5; D ambiguous. Germline assignment: CDR1 GTSNPN and CDR2 SVGIG (reference sequence). Trimming took 1 base from V and 7 from J, leaving 11 bases between them. The CDR3 spans 13 residues. The CDR3 nucleotides read TGTGCCTGGAGTGCGGGTGAAAGGCAGCCCCAGCATTTT. This translates into CAWSAGERQPQHF.

The chain recombines TRBV6-5 with TRBJ2-3, with 7 nucleotides matching TRBD1. J gave up 2 bases and V 2 bases, and 7 bases lay outside the gene matches. CDR3 length: 16 residues. Looked up from germline, CDR1 is MNHEY and CDR2 is SVGAGI. CDR3 coding DNA: TGTGCCAGCAGTTACGGGACAGCCGACCTCACAGATACGCAGTATTTT. Translation gives CASSYGTADLTDTQYF.

J is TRBJ2-2 and V is TRBV5-1; 9 bases map to TRBD2. The V and J ends lost 7 bases and 2 bases, in that order; junction bases with no gene match: 3. Germline V gene lookup returns CDR1 SGHRS and CDR2 YFSETQ. This CDR3 has 14 residues. CDR3 amino acids: CASRGTSNTGELFF. The CDR3 nucleotides read TGCGCCAGCCGAGGGACTAGCAACACCGGGGAGCTGTTTTTT.

J is TRBJ2-3 and V is TRBV5-4, with 7 bases matching TRBD1. The junction had 1 base not matched to a gene; V was cut back by 0 bases and J by 3 bases. CDR1 SGHNT and CDR2 YYREEE come from the germline V gene (reference sequence). This CDR3 has 14 residues. The CDR3 region has the DNA TGTGCCAGCAGCTTGGACAGGGGAACAGATACGCAGTATTTT. Its translation: CASSLDRGTDTQYF.

J is TRBJ2-7 and V is TRBV5-4; 8 positions match TRBD2. Trimming removed 2 bases from V and 0 bases from J; junction bases left unmatched: 10. The CDR3 totals 17 residues. Germline V gene data show CDR1 as SGHNT and CDR2 as YYREEE (reference sequence). The CDR3 spells CASSFLRDSGVSYEQYF. CDR3 nucleotide sequence: TGTGCCAGCAGCTTCCTCAGGGATAGCGGGGTCTCCTACGAGCAGTACTTC.

The rearrangement uses TRBV7-8 and TRBJ1-1; no firm D call. Germline assignment: CDR1 SGHVS and CDR2 FQNEAQ. The CDR3 contains 16 residues. V was pared by 4 bases and J by 5 bases, with 20 bases between. The CDR3, as DNA: TGTGCCAGCAGCTCCACCTCTGCCACATTTTATACTGAAGCTTTCTTT. Its translation: CASSSTSATFYTEAFF.

The rearrangement links TRBV19 to TRBJ2-1; D not certain. CDR1 and CDR2 from the germline V gene are LNHDA and SQIVND (reference sequence). The CDR3 runs 13 residues. Trimming took off 10 bases at V and 7 bases at J, with 17 bases between the two ends. The CDR3 nucleotides read TGTGCCACCCTAGAAGAAGGGCGGAATGAGCAGTTCTTC. Its protein product is CATLEEGRNEQFF. Full variable domain (remainder filled in from reference TRBV19 and TRBJ2-1): DGGITQSPKYLFRKEGQNVTLSCEQNLNHDAMYWYRQDPGQGLRLIYYSQIVNDFQKGDIAEGYSVSREKKESFPLTVTSAQKNPTAFYLCATLEEGRNEQFFGPGTRLTVL.

This sequence joins TRBV28 and TRBJ1-2; TRBD1 aligns across 8 bases. J gave up 4 bases and V 8 bases, and 12 bases lay outside the gene matches. Germline V gene data show CDR1 as MDHEN and CDR2 as SYDVKM. The length of the CDR3 is 15 residues. The CDR3: CASESGTGASYGYTF. The CDR3 DNA reads as TGTGCCAGCGAGTCGGGGACAGGCGCTTCCTATGGCTACACCTTC.

The chain recombines TRBV6-1 with TRBJ1-1; D gene uncertain. The V gene's germline CDR1 is MNHNS and CDR2 SASEGT. This CDR3 is built from 13 residues. V dropped 1 base and J dropped 5 bases, with 8 bases sitting between them. For the CDR3, the DNA is TGTGCCAGCAGTGAAGTCCCTTGGACTGAAGCTTTCTTT. Amino acid sequence: CASSEVPWTEAFF.